A single sample gave rise to the 29 T cell receptor beta chains below, sequenced in a study of beta chain features in type 1 diabetes. Study-wide results and caveats: Among patients with Type 1 diabetes, TCRB CDR3s were moderately but significantly shorter in every one of the four CD4+ subsets.

The isolated RNA, all of it, was reverse transcribed, so expressed TCRB transcripts were what got sequenced. Libraries were prepared by immunoSEQ multiplex PCR; TCRdb keeps only in-frame clonotypes and omits some of them. The sample includes around 250,000 clones, around an eighth of them seen just once. Their cognate antigens are unknown. The sample comprised naive CD4+ T cells from blood. These receptors were collected from a man aged 30 to 39 with type 1 diabetes.

A few counts support this clone. The rearrangement links TRBV25-1 to TRBJ2-5, with a weak D call TRBD2 (6 bases). This CDR3 has 14 residues. Trimming shortened V by 3 bases and J by 4 bases, and 12 bases separated the two germline ends. Germline-derived CDR1 and CDR2 are MGHDK and SYGVNS. The CDR3 DNA is TGTGCCAGCAGTGAGGAGGGCGGCCCAGAGACCCAGTACTTC. As protein: CASSEEGGPETQYF.

In this sample, this clone turned up a few times. V gene TRBV19 combines with J gene TRBJ2-7; TRBD2 matches at 11 bases. CDR1 and CDR2 from the germline V gene are LNHDA and SQIVND (reference sequence). The ends lost 8 bases at V and 7 bases at J; junction bases unmatched: 7. This CDR3 is built from 13 residues. CDR3 sequence reads: CASATSGSKEQYF. The CDR3 DNA follows: TGTGCCAGTGCTACTAGCGGGAGCAAAGAGCAGTACTTC.

This clone was seen more than once but under ten times. This same CDR3 is encoded by further DNA sequences in the sample. CDR3 in DNA: TGTGCCAGCTCACTCTCCGGGAGTTCGTACGAGCAGTACTTC. Amino acid sequence: CASSLSGSSYEQYF. This chain links TRBV18 with TRBJ2-7, with D perhaps matching TRBD2 (6 bases). The length of the CDR3 is 14 residues. V was shortened by 4 bases and J by 4 bases, with 14 bases between the two germline ends. Germline lookup yields CDR1 KGHSH and CDR2 LQKENI.

This clone appeared a few times. The chain joins TRBV15 to TRBJ1-2, with D perhaps TRBD1 (6 bases). Looked up from germline, CDR1 is LNHNV and CDR2 is YYDKDF (reference sequence). The CDR3 has 16 residues. V lost 0 bases, J lost 6 bases, and 17 bases lay in between. Here the CDR3 reads CATSRDPGRGVDGYTF. DNA of the CDR3: TGTGCCACCAGCAGAGACCCCGGCAGGGGCGTCGATGGCTACACCTTC.

This clone was observed a few times. This chain joins TRBV5-1 and TRBJ2-4; no reliable D call. The germline V gene encodes CDR1 SGHRS and CDR2 YFSETQ. This CDR3 has 14 amino acids. With 4 bases removed from V and 0 bases from J, the gap between germline ends came to 8 bases. The CDR3 DNA follows: TGCGCCAGCAGCCCTAGTATAGCCAAAAACATTCAGTACTTC. This codes for CASSPSIAKNIQYF. The variable domain in full, completed from reference TRBV5-1 and TRBJ2-4, reads KAGVTQTPRYLIKTRGQQVTLSCSPISGHRSVSWYQQTPGQGLQFLFEYFSETQRNKGNFPGRFSGRQFSNSRSEMNVSTLELGDSALYLCASSPSIAKNIQYFGAGTRLSVL.

The chain joins TRBV18 to TRBJ2-7; 14 bases map to TRBD2. The length of the CDR3 is 15 residues. Germline V gene sequence: CDR1 KGHSH, CDR2 LQKENI. Trimming at V came to 2 bases and at J to 6 bases, leaving 3 bases not matched to a gene. CDR3 DNA sequence: TGTGCCAGCTCACCAAGGACTAGCGGGAGGAGCGAGCAGTACTTC. This gives the protein CASSPRTSGRSEQYF.

The chain links TRBV11-2 to TRBJ2-4; TRBD2 might be the D (5 bases). CDR1 is SGHAT and CDR2 is FQNNGV in the germline V gene. The V and J ends lost 10 bases and 9 bases respectively, with 19 bases between them. The CDR3 sequence is 13 residues long. CDR3 nucleotide sequence: TGTGCCATCGGACTGCCCGGAGGTGTCATTCAGTACTTC. Translation gives CAIGLPGGVIQYF.

This clone turned up a few times. The chain carries TRBV10-3 and TRBJ2-3; the D gene is possibly TRBD2 (6 bases). Per the germline V gene, CDR1 is ENHRY and CDR2 is SYGVKD. The V end was cut by 0 bases, the J end by 3 bases, with 7 bases between. The CDR3 runs 14 residues. CDR3 DNA sequence: TGTGCCATCAGTGAGTCGGGAGGTACAGATACGCAGTATTTT. It yields the protein CAISESGGTDTQYF.

This clone has a handful of counts. This CDR3 reads CASGGRALGAYF. CDR3 sequence (DNA): TGTGCCAGCGGGGGACGGGCCTTGGGGGCGTACTTC. The gene calls are TRBV28 and TRBJ2-7, with a possible D match to TRBD1 (6 bases). The CDR3 has 12 residues. Trimming shortened V by 8 bases and J by 12 bases, and 20 bases separated the two germline ends. Germline V gene sequence: CDR1 MDHEN, CDR2 SYDVKM.

This clone was detected a few times. The V and J genes are TRBV9 and TRBJ2-1; D is perhaps TRBD2 (6 bases). The CDR3 extends over 15 amino acids. Trimming removed 0 bases from V and 6 bases from J, with 13 bases in between. Germline CDR1 SGDLS, CDR2 YYNGEE. Written as DNA, the CDR3 is TGTGCCAGCAGCGTAGGTTCGGGAGAAGGCAATGAGCAGTTCTTC. Encoded protein: CASSVGSGEGNEQFF.

This clone turned up a few times. The rearrangement uses TRBV2 and TRBJ1-2, with D unresolved. The CDR3 length is 12 residues. Germline loops: CDR1 SNHLY, CDR2 FYNNEI. V lost 6 bases and J 7 bases, leaving 12 bases between the germline ends. The DNA for the CDR3 is TGTGCCAGCAGGGAGGAATCGGGTGGCTACACCTTC. This translates into CASREESGGYTF.

This clone occurred a few times. This chain uses TRBV5-1 with TRBJ2-1; D remains unclear. Germline assignment: CDR1 SGHRS and CDR2 YFSETQ. V lost 4 bases and J 0 bases, leaving 8 bases between the germline ends. The CDR3 spans 14 residues. The CDR3 here is CASSLLDSYNEQFF. The CDR3 region has the DNA TGCGCCAGCAGCCTCCTAGACTCCTACAATGAGCAGTTCTTC.

This chain uses TRBV19 with TRBJ2-2; TRBD2 matches 11 bases. Germline trimming cut 5 bases from V and 7 bases from J; bases unmatched to any gene: 9. The CDR3 has 16 residues. Germline V gene data show CDR1 as LNHDA and CDR2 as SQIVND (reference sequence). The CDR3 bases are TGTGCCAGTAGTTCACTAGCGGGAGAGAGACACGGGGAGCTGTTTTTT. It yields the protein CASSSLAGERHGELFF.

The table lists this clone with a few counts. The chain couples TRBV14 to TRBJ2-1, with 8 bases matching TRBD1. The trim removed 3 bases at V and 9 bases at J, leaving 10 bases unmatched. The germline CDR1 and CDR2 sequences are SGHDN and FVKESK. The CDR3 is made up of 15 amino acids. For the CDR3, the DNA is TGTGCCAGCAGCCATACAACAGGGGGTTGGGCTGAGCAGTTCTTC. Protein sequence: CASSHTTGGWAEQFF.

This rearrangement joins TRBV25-1 to TRBJ1-2; 12 bases line up with TRBD1. Germline assignment: CDR1 MGHDK and CDR2 SYGVNS. Trimming took 4 bases from V and 5 from J; bases not matched to a gene: 2. The CDR3 loop spans 14 amino acids. The CDR3 coding sequence is TGTGCCAGCAGTGGGGACAGGGGGCCGTATGGCTACACCTTC. Protein: CASSGDRGPYGYTF.

This clone has just a few counts. The V and J genes are TRBV30 and TRBJ2-1, with D tentatively TRBD2 (5 bases). The CDR3 length is 12 residues. Germline V lookup: CDR1 GTSNPN, CDR2 SVGIG (reference sequence). Between the trimmed V and J ends, which lost 5 bases and 9 bases, there was a span of 14 bases. The CDR3 is CAWGLRWGEQFF. In DNA form, the CDR3 reads TGTGCCTGGGGACTGCGCTGGGGTGAGCAGTTCTTC.

This clone has a handful of counts. The chain uses TRBV18 and TRBJ1-5, with TRBD1 matching 9 bases. Looked up from germline, CDR1 is KGHSH and CDR2 is LQKENI. CDR3 length: 14 amino acids. The V segment lost 3 bases and the J segment 7 bases; nucleotides outside the gene matches: 4. The chain's CDR3 is CASSPGTGYQPQHF. Written as DNA, the CDR3 is TGTGCCAGCTCACCCGGGACAGGGTACCAGCCCCAGCATTTT.

This clone was observed once. This chain links TRBV20-1 with TRBJ2-2; 7 positions match TRBD1. The V gene's germline CDR1 is DFQATT and CDR2 SNEGSKA (reference sequence). Trimming cost V 6 bases and J 8 bases; bases outside gene matches: 0. The CDR3 contains 10 residues. The CDR3 here is CSARGGELFF. Written as DNA, the CDR3 is TGCAGTGCCAGGGGGGGGGAGCTGTTTTTT.

This clone was counted between two and nine times. V and J are TRBV25-1 and TRBJ2-2, with 11 bases identical to TRBD2. V gave up 11 bases and J gave up 4 bases; unmatched junction bases: 18. The CDR3 contains 18 residues. The germline V gene encodes CDR1 MGHDK and CDR2 SYGVNS. DNA for the CDR3: TGTGCCCCAGACCCGGCTAGCGGGAGGCCTGATAGCACCGGGGAGCTGTTTTTT. This translates into CAPDPASGRPDSTGELFF.

This clone was detected only a few times. The J gene is TRBJ2-5, the V gene TRBV7-2, with 9 bases matching TRBD2. V lost 6 bases and J lost 4; bases outside the gene matches: 6. The CDR3 has 14 amino acids. Germline assignment: CDR1 SGHTA and CDR2 FQGNSA. In DNA, the CDR3 is TGTGCCAGCAGTCATAGCGGGAGCCGAGAGACCCAGTACTTC. Encoded protein: CASSHSGSRETQYF.

The chain joins TRBV7-9 to TRBJ2-7; the D gene is possibly TRBD1 (6 bases). V shed 5 bases and J shed 7 bases, with 21 bases lying between them. The CDR3 totals 15 residues. Looked up from germline, CDR1 is SEHNR and CDR2 is FQNEAQ (reference sequence). CDR3 nucleotide sequence: TGTGCCAGCAGCCCCTACCGGACAGATGTCAGGGAGCAGTACTTC. Encoded protein: CASSPYRTDVREQYF.

This clone turned up a few times. J is TRBJ2-5 and V is TRBV9; 7 nucleotides agree with TRBD1. Germline V gene sequence: CDR1 SGDLS, CDR2 YYNGEE. With V trimmed by 3 bases and J by 2 bases, 4 bases remained unmatched. The CDR3 extends over 14 amino acids. Here the CDR3 DNA reads TGTGCCAGCAGCGGAACAGGGGTTCAAGAGACCCAGTACTTC. Translated: CASSGTGVQETQYF. Drawing the rest from reference TRBV9 and TRBJ2-5, the complete variable domain is DSGVTQTPKHLITATGQRVTLRCSPRSGDLSVYWYQQSLDQGLQFLIQYYNGEERAKGNILERFSAQQFPDLHSELNLSSLELGDSALYFCASSGTGVQETQYFGPGTRLLVL.

A few counts support this clone. Other DNA sequences in this specimen translate into the identical CDR3. DNA of the CDR3: TGTGCCAGCAGCTTCCGGAACACCGGGGAGCTGTTTTTT. Its translation: CASSFRNTGELFF. The rearrangement uses TRBV11-2 and TRBJ2-2, with D hard to call. Germline values: CDR1 SGHAT, CDR2 FQNNGV. The CDR3 runs 13 residues. Trimming removed 3 bases from V and 1 base from J, with 3 bases in between.

This clone appeared a few times. The J gene is TRBJ2-1, the V gene TRBV5-6; 7 nucleotides match TRBD1. The germline gives CDR1 SGHDT, CDR2 YYEEEE. The ends lost 0 bases at V and 4 bases at J; junction bases unmatched: 7. This CDR3 has 16 residues. Here the CDR3 DNA reads TGTGCCAGCAGCTTGGAGTCGGGACAGTCTTACAATGAGCAGTTCTTC. It is translated as CASSLESGQSYNEQFF.

The rearrangement uses TRBV12-5 and TRBJ2-5, with D possibly TRBD2 on 6 matching bases. Germline-derived CDR1 and CDR2 are LGHNT and FRNRAP. CDR3 length: 13 amino acids. The V and J ends lost 6 bases and 2 bases respectively, with 10 bases between them. CDR3 protein: CASGRGNQETQYF. The CDR3 bases are TGTGCTAGTGGCCGCGGGAATCAAGAGACCCAGTACTTC.

The chain joins TRBV7-8 to TRBJ2-7; D is perhaps TRBD1 (6 bases). Trimming cost V 4 bases and J 2 bases, with 12 bases left between them. The CDR3 is made up of 14 amino acids. Germline-derived CDR1 and CDR2 are SGHVS and FQNEAQ. The CDR3 DNA sequence: TGTGCCAGCAGCTCCAGGCAGGGGACCTACGAGCAGTACTTC. Protein product: CASSSRQGTYEQYF.

This clone occurred a few times. The CDR3 nucleotides are TGTGCCAGCAGCGTAGAGGGGAACACAGATACGCAGTATTTT. Translation: CASSVEGNTDTQYF. The gene calls are TRBV9 and TRBJ2-3, with D possibly matching TRBD1 (5 bases). The CDR3 has 14 amino acids. The germline V and J ends were trimmed by 0 bases and 2 bases, with 7 bases remaining between them. The germline CDR1 and CDR2 sequences are SGDLS and YYNGEE.

The J gene is TRBJ1-5, the V gene TRBV2; D might be TRBD1 (6 bases). CDR1 is SNHLY, CDR2 FYNNEI, per germline. This CDR3 spans 14 amino acids. V was clipped by 6 bases and J by 11 bases, with 20 bases between them. The CDR3 loop is CASSRDNAFVSQHF. The CDR3 DNA follows: TGTGCCAGCAGCCGGGACAACGCTTTCGTGTCCCAGCATTTT.

In this sample, this clone turned up once. The chain combines TRBV30 with TRBJ2-2; the match to TRBD2 covers 8 bases. The CDR3 has 14 amino acids. CDR1 and CDR2 from the germline V gene are GTSNPN and SVGIG (reference sequence). With V trimmed by 4 bases and J by 2 bases, 3 bases remained unmatched. The CDR3 nucleotides read TGTGCCTGGACGGGACTAGAAAACACCGGGGAGCTGTTTTTT. Translated, it gives CAWTGLENTGELFF.